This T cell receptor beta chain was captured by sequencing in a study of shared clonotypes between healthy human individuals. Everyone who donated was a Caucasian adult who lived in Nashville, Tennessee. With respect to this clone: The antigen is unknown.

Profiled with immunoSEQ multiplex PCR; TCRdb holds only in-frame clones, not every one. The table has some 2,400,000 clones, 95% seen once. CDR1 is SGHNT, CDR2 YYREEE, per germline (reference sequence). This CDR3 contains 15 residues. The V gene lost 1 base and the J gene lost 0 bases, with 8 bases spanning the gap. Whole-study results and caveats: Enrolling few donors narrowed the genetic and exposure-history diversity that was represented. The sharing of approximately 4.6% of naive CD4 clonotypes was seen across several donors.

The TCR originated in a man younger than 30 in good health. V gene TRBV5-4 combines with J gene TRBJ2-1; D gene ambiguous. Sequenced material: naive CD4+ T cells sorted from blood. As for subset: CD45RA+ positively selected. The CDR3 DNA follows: TGTGCCAGCAGCTTGAAGCGACCCTCCTACAATGAGCAGTTCTTC. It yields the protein CASSLKRPSYNEQFF.